This T cell receptor (beta chain) emerged from a study of neurological immune-mediated disorders. V lost 7 bases and J 0 bases, leaving 15 bases between the germline ends. CDR1 SQVTM and CDR2 ANQGSEA come from the germline V gene. This CDR3 contains 14 residues. Synthesis of cDNA used 5'RACE (with 10-nucleotide random UMIs). Every sequencing run produced over 170 million TCR-beta sequences, and the sequences from any one run covered 15-18 subjects. TCRdb reprocessed the 5' RACE reads via MiXCR and lists one record per CDR3 protein. This sample carries around 64,000 distinct CDR3 sequences, 3.2% of them seen once, and the ten largest clones take more than 4.5%. This clonotype has a count of ten or more.

Sequencing used PBMCs. The chain couples TRBV29-1 to TRBJ1-1; no clear D. This TCR came from a woman aged 50 to 60 with multiple sclerosis. This CDR3 is CSAGHPVMNTEAFF. In DNA, the CDR3 is TGCAGCGCGGGTCACCCGGTTATGAACACTGAAGCTTTCTTT.